This is a list of T cell receptor beta chains from one sample in a study of T-cell memory formation after mild COVID-19. TCRdb reprocessed the 5' RACE reads via MiXCR and lists one record per CDR3 protein. The profile covers around 300,000 distinct CDR3 sequences, with approximately 13% appearing a single time and about a fifth taken by the ten largest. Specimen: PBMCs or a T cell subset sorted from them (not recorded which). These TCRs come from a man between 18 and 29 years old who had mild COVID-19 (a few samples of this study predate the infection). Cell type and time point are not known. CDR3s include the opening cysteine and the closing phenylalanine or tryptophan. The order of the fields is J gene, D gene, clone size, V gene, CDR3 DNA, CDR3 protein. D genes are given only for firm matches. Not every row has a clone size; where given, it reads once, few, many or a size class.

>TRBJ2-5|TRBD2|-|TRBV27
TGTGCCAGCAGCGCAACTAGCGGGGGGATGGAGACCCAGTACTTC
CASSATSGGMETQYF
>TRBJ2-7|-|-|TRBV4-3
TGCGCCAGCAGCTGGACGGCAGGAACCTACGAGCAGTACTTC
CASSWTAGTYEQYF
>TRBJ2-3|TRBD2|-|TRBV5-1
TGCGCCAGCAGCGGCAGACTAGCGGGGACCACAGATACGCAGTATTTT
CASSGRLAGTTDTQYF
>TRBJ2-7|-|few|TRBV7-9
TGTGCCAGCAGCCCCTCGGCAGGGACCAACTCCTACGAGCAGTACTTC
CASSPSAGTNSYEQYF
>TRBJ1-5|-|-|TRBV12-3/TRBV12-4
TGTGCCAGCAGTTTAGCGATGGGTTTGCAGCCCCAGCATTTT
CASSLAMGLQPQHF
>TRBJ1-2|-|few|TRBV25-1
TGTGCCAGCAGTGAGAGAGGGGTCGGTGGCTACACCTTC
CASSERGVGGYTF
>TRBJ2-1|-|few|TRBV7-2
TGTGCCAGCAGCTCGTTAAAGGGGGGCTCCTACAATGAGCAGTTCTTC
CASSSLKGGSYNEQFF
>TRBJ1-5|-|many|TRBV4-2
TGTGCCAGCAGCCAAGACGGCGTAGGAGATCAGCCCCAGCATTTT
CASSQDGVGDQPQHF
>TRBJ1-1|TRBD1|-|TRBV7-8
TGTGCCAGCCGCACAGGTACCACAGGGGAGACGAACACTGAAGCTTTCTTT
CASRTGTTGETNTEAFF
>TRBJ2-1|-|-|TRBV20-1
TGCAGTGCTAGAGGCTGGGGGCGCTACAATGAGCAGTTCTTC
CSARGWGRYNEQFF
>TRBJ2-1|TRBD2|many|TRBV4-3
TGCGCCAGCAGCCGTCTATACGTAGCGGGGGACAACAATGAGCAGTTCTTC
CASSRLYVAGDNNEQFF
>TRBJ2-1|TRBD2|many|TRBV11-2
TGTGCCAGCAGCAGCGGGGCCCGGACCTACAATGAGCAGTTCTTC
CASSSGARTYNEQFF
>TRBJ1-6|-|many|TRBV4-1
TGCGCCAGCAGCCAGGGCGGGACAAATAATTCACCCCTCCACTTT
CASSQGGTNNSPLHF
>TRBJ2-5|-|-|TRBV20-1
TGCAGTGCCGAGGCTGGGGGACTCAATGTGGAGACCCAGTACTTC
CSAEAGGLNVETQYF
>TRBJ1-2|-|-|TRBV4-1
TGCGCCAGCAGCCACGCCGCGAATGGCTACACCTTC
CASSHAANGYTF
>TRBJ2-3|-|-|TRBV19
TGTGCCAGTAGTATGACGAGCACAGATACGCAGTATTTT
CASSMTSTDTQYF
>TRBJ1-1|-|many|TRBV12-3/TRBV12-4
TGTGCCAGCAGTTTATGGGACTCTGAAGCTTTCTTT
CASSLWDSEAFF
>TRBJ1-3|-|few|TRBV5-6
TGTGCCAGCAGCGAGAGGAGGACTGGAAACACCATATATTTT
CASSERRTGNTIYF
>TRBJ2-7|-|many|TRBV28
TGTGCCAGCATCCGGGGGTTTGAGGACGAGCAGTACTTC
CASIRGFEDEQYF
>TRBJ2-6|-|-|TRBV5-1
TGCGCCAGCAGCTCAGTAAGTCTGGCTGGGGCCAACGTCCTGACTTTC
CASSSVSLAGANVLTF
>TRBJ2-3|-|few|TRBV30
TGTGCCTGGAGTGTATGGACTCCGCCCTTCACAGATACGCAGTATTTT
CAWSVWTPPFTDTQYF
>TRBJ2-1|TRBD2|many|TRBV3-1
TGTGCCAGCAGCCCCCGAGAGCGGGGGGAGCAGTTCTTC
CASSPRERGEQFF
>TRBJ2-7|TRBD1|few|TRBV20-1
TGCAGTGCCCCCTCGAGGGGGCAGCACTACGAGCAGTACTTC
CSAPSRGQHYEQYF
>TRBJ2-2|-|many|TRBV4-3
TGCGCCAGCAGCCAAGAAGTGACCTTACCGGGGGAGCTGTTTTTT
CASSQEVTLPGELFF
>TRBJ2-5|-|few|TRBV20-1
TGCAGTGCTAGACAGGCGGGGTCCTGGGAGGAGACCCAGTACTTC
CSARQAGSWEETQYF
>TRBJ1-1|TRBD1|-|TRBV9
TGTGCCAGCAGCCCTAGGGGGCGAGGTGAAGCTTTCTTT
CASSPRGRGEAFF
>TRBJ1-6|-|-|TRBV6-2/TRBV6-3
TGTGCCAGCAGTTACCCCGGGAGCGATCACATCCCCCTCCACTTT
CASSYPGSDHIPLHF
>TRBJ2-7|-|few|TRBV5-4
TGTGCCAGCAGCTCTCCACACTCAGGGTCCGGCGAGCAGTACTTC
CASSSPHSGSGEQYF
>TRBJ1-1|-|many|TRBV28
TGTGCCAGCAGTTTATTGACAGACCTTGAAGCTTTCTTT
CASSLLTDLEAFF
>TRBJ1-2|-|-|TRBV27
TGTGCCAGCACAGGTGGCTACACCTTC
CASTGGYTF
>TRBJ2-5|TRBD2|-|TRBV2
TGTGCCAGCGGGCGGAGTAGCGGGGGAGGGGAGACCCAGTACTTC
CASGRSSGGGETQYF
>TRBJ2-3|TRBD2|few|TRBV6-2/TRBV6-3
TGTGCCAGCAGTTATATTGAGCTAGCGGGCACAGATACGCAGTATTTT
CASSYIELAGTDTQYF
>TRBJ2-3|TRBD2|-|TRBV6-6
TGTGCCAGCAGGACTCTAGCGGGGGTGGGCACAGATACGCAGTATTTT
CASRTLAGVGTDTQYF